One and the same sample provided the 19 T cell receptor beta chains below, sequenced in a study of blood T cell repertoires in COVID-19. Using immunoSEQ multiplex PCR, the repertoire was profiled, and TCRdb retains in-frame clones only, with some absent. The data contain about 330,000 clones, more than 80% of them seen just once; the ten biggest clones take up around 6%. The sample consisted of peripheral blood. The receptors originated from a man aged 18 to 35 who had recovered from COVID-19.

The chain has TRBV12-3 or TRBV12-4 and TRBJ2-7; maybe TRBD1 (6 bases). The CDR3 is 12 residues long. Trimming pared 4 bases from V and 5 bases from J, leaving 9 bases between. CDR3 region: CASSSTGNEQYF. CDR3 in DNA: TGTGCCAGCAGTTCAACAGGGAACGAGCAGTACTTC.

The chain combines TRBV6-5 with TRBJ1-6, with TRBD1 as a possible D gene (5 bases). V was pared by 7 bases and J by 8 bases, with 9 bases between. CDR1 is MNHEY and CDR2 is SVGAGI in the germline V gene. The CDR3 covers 12 residues. The CDR3 here is CASKQGYSPLHF. The DNA for the CDR3 is TGTGCCAGCAAGCAGGGTTATTCACCCCTCCACTTT.

The J gene is TRBJ2-1, the V gene TRBV18; 10 nucleotides match TRBD2. Germline trimming cut 4 bases from V and 7 bases from J; bases unmatched to any gene: 13. This CDR3 comprises 17 residues. CDR1 is KGHSH and CDR2 is LQKENI in the germline V gene. CDR3 nucleotide sequence: TGTGCCAGCTCACGGCCAGGCCTAGCGGGAGTATTAAATGAGCAGTTCTTC. Protein: CASSRPGLAGVLNEQFF.

The chain joins TRBV9 to TRBJ1-3; D is uncertain. Trimming removed 3 bases at V and 3 bases at J, with 13 bases between. Looked up from germline, CDR1 is SGDLS and CDR2 is YYNGEE. The CDR3 extends over 15 amino acids. CDR3 amino acids: CASSGLIGLGNTIYF. The CDR3 DNA is TGTGCCAGCAGCGGATTAATTGGACTTGGAAACACCATATATTTT.

The chain uses TRBV6-2 or TRBV6-3 and TRBJ2-7; 7 nucleotides align to TRBD1. With V trimmed by 2 bases and J by 3 bases, 7 bases remained unmatched. The CDR3 sequence is 15 residues long. Germline V gives CDR1 MNHEY, CDR2 SVGEGT. The DNA of the CDR3 is TGTGCCAGCAGTTACGTGCCAGGGGGTGGCTACGAGCAGTACTTC. It encodes CASSYVPGGGYEQYF.

This clone turned up a few times. The CDR3 DNA sequence: TGCGCCAGCAGCGACCCCCGTGTAGTAGGAGGCTACGAGCAGTACTTC. Translating it yields CASSDPRVVGGYEQYF. This rearrangement joins TRBV5-1 to TRBJ2-7; TRBD2 might be the D (5 bases). The CDR3 length is 16 residues. V lost 4 bases to trimming and J lost 3 bases, with 20 bases between them. Germline V gives CDR1 SGHRS, CDR2 YFSETQ.

The V gene is TRBV12-3 or TRBV12-4, the J gene TRBJ1-5; no reliable D call. The CDR3 is 13 residues long. V gave up 7 bases and J gave up 0 bases, with 7 bases separating them. The CDR3 loop reads CASTRDSNQPQHF. CDR3 bases: TGTGCCAGCACCCGAGATAGCAATCAGCCCCAGCATTTT.

This clone was picked up a small number of times. The chain joins TRBV6-5 to TRBJ1-1, with TRBD1 identical over 8 bases. CDR3 length: 13 residues. The germline CDR1 and CDR2 sequences are MNHEY and SVGAGI. V gave up 0 bases and J gave up 10 bases; unmatched junction bases: 4. CDR3 sequence reads: CASSYSGQGRAFF. The CDR3 nucleotides are TGTGCCAGCAGTTACTCTGGACAGGGTCGAGCTTTCTTT.

The J gene is TRBJ1-1, the V gene TRBV18; D unclear. Trimming cost V 2 bases and J 3 bases, with 7 bases left between them. CDR1 and CDR2 (germline): KGHSH, LQKENI. There are 13 residues in the CDR3. CDR3 sequence (DNA): TGTGCCAGCTCACCAGCAGGTTACACTGAAGCTTTCTTT. Amino acids: CASSPAGYTEAFF.

J is TRBJ2-3 and V is TRBV29-1, with D possibly TRBD2 on 5 matching bases. Per the germline V gene, CDR1 is SQVTM and CDR2 is ANQGSEA. The CDR3 length is 14 residues. The V gene lost 4 bases and the J gene lost 2 bases, with 13 bases spanning the gap. CDR3 coding DNA: TGCAGCGTTGGCGAGGGATGGAACACAGATACGCAGTATTTT. Encoded protein: CSVGEGWNTDTQYF.

J is TRBJ2-7 and V is TRBV11-2; 8 positions match TRBD1. This CDR3 comprises 18 residues. V trimming: 6 bases; J trimming: 7 bases; junction bases outside the gene matches: 23. Germline V gene sequence: CDR1 SGHAT, CDR2 FQNNGV. This CDR3 reads CASRARDRTSRGGREQYF. CDR3 in DNA: TGTGCCAGCAGGGCCCGGGACAGGACCTCTAGGGGTGGCCGGGAGCAGTACTTC. The full variable domain, with the rest looked up from reference TRBV11-2 and TRBJ2-7, is EAGVAQSPRYKIIEKRQSVAFWCNPISGHATLYWYQQILGQGPKLLIQFQNNGVVDDSQLPKDRFSAERLKGVDSTLKIQPAKLEDSAVYLCASRARDRTSRGGREQYFGPGTRLTVT.

The chain recombines TRBV7-2 with TRBJ1-6; D perhaps matches TRBD1 (6 bases). Germline CDR1 and CDR2: SGHTA and FQGNSA. The V end lost 3 bases, the J end lost 7 bases, and 13 bases lay between the germline ends. The CDR3 runs 15 residues. The CDR3 loop is CASSFQQGNNSPLHF. DNA for the CDR3: TGTGCCAGCAGCTTTCAACAGGGTAACAATTCACCCCTCCACTTT.

This clone was recorded once. The chain uses TRBV7-9 and TRBJ2-5; no definite D call. The ends were cut back, 3 bases at V and 3 bases at J, with 8 bases in the middle. The length of the CDR3 is 13 residues. CDR1 and CDR2 (germline): SEHNR, FQNEAQ (reference sequence). CDR3 nucleotide sequence: TGTGCCAGCAGCTTGAGTCGGGAAGAGACCCAGTACTTC. Its translation: CASSLSREETQYF.

This clone was observed once. The chain has TRBV11-2 and TRBJ2-5, with D perhaps matching TRBD2 (6 bases). The CDR3 is 13 amino acids. Trimming took 5 bases from V and 5 from J, leaving 12 bases between them. CDR1 is SGHAT, CDR2 FQNNGV, per germline. The CDR3 DNA reads TGTGCCAGCAGCGCGGGGCTATCGGAGACCCAGTACTTC. It yields the protein CASSAGLSETQYF.

This chain uses TRBV18 with TRBJ2-3, with 15 bases that match TRBD2. Per germline, CDR1 KGHSH and CDR2 LQKENI. The trim removed 2 bases at V and 1 base at J, leaving 10 bases unmatched. This CDR3 contains 20 residues. This chain's CDR3 is CASSPIPRTSGGAGTDTQYF. The CDR3 DNA reads as TGTGCCAGCTCACCAATACCCCGGACTAGCGGGGGGGCAGGCACAGATACGCAGTATTTT.

The rearrangement uses TRBV19 and TRBJ1-6; TRBD1 agrees at 7 bases. The germline V gene encodes CDR1 LNHDA and CDR2 SQIVND (reference sequence). The CDR3 consists of 14 residues. With 5 bases clipped from V and 11 bases from J, the junction kept 9 bases outside the gene matches. The CDR3 DNA reads TGTGCCAGTAGTGACGACAGGGAGCATCCACCCCTCCACTTT. This codes for CASSDDREHPPLHF.

The genes are TRBV6-5 and TRBJ1-1; TRBD1 matches at 8 bases. J lost 5 bases, V lost 5 bases, and 4 bases had no gene match. The germline V gene has CDR1 MNHEY and CDR2 SVGAGI. The CDR3 is 13 residues long. CDR3 nucleotides: TGTGCCAGCAGTCCCGACAGGGGAACTGAAGCTTTCTTT. This codes for CASSPDRGTEAFF.

The V and J genes are TRBV5-5 and TRBJ1-2; TRBD1 matches at 7 bases. V lost 2 bases, J lost 1 base, and 2 bases stayed unmatched. The CDR3 totals 14 residues. The germline CDR1 and CDR2 sequences are SGHKS and YYEKEE (reference sequence). This CDR3 is CASSLGGLNYGYTF. CDR3 DNA sequence: TGTGCCAGCAGCTTAGGGGGCCTTAACTATGGCTACACCTTC.

V usage is TRBV19 and J usage is TRBJ1-4; D is possibly TRBD1 (6 bases). Germline-derived CDR1 and CDR2 are LNHDA and SQIVND (reference sequence). CDR3 length: 15 residues. Deletions cut 3 bases from V and 3 bases from J, with 11 bases between. This chain's CDR3 is CASSMIQGSNEKLFF. CDR3 DNA sequence: TGTGCCAGTAGTATGATACAGGGCTCTAATGAAAAACTGTTTTTT.